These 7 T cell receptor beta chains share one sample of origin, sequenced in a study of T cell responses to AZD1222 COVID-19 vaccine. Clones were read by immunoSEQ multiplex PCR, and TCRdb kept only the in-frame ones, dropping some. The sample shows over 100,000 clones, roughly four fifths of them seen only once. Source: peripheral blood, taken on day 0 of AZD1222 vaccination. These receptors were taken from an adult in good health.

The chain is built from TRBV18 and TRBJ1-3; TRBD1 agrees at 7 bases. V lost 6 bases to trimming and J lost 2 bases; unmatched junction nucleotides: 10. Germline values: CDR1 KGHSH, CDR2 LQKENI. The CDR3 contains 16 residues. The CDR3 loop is CASSRSQGLAGNTIYF. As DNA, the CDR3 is TGTGCCAGCTCCCGATCACAGGGGCTAGCTGGAAACACCATATATTTT.

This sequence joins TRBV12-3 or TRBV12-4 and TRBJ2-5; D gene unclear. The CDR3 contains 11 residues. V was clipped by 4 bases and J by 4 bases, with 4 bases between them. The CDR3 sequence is CASSYGETQYF. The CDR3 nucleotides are TGTGCCAGCAGTTATGGAGAGACCCAGTACTTC.

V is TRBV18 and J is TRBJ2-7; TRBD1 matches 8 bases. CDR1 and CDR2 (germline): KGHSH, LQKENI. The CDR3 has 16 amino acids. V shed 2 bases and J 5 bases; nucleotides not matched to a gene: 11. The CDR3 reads CASSPNRQGASDEQYF. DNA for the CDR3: TGTGCCAGCTCACCAAATCGTCAGGGGGCGAGCGACGAGCAGTACTTC.

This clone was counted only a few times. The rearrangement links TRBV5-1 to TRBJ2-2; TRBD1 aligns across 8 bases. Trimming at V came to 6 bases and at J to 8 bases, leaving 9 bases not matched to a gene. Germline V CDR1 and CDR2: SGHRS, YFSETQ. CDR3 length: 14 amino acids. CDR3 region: CASTWDRPDGELFF. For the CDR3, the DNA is TGCGCCAGCACCTGGGACAGGCCAGATGGGGAGCTGTTTTTT.

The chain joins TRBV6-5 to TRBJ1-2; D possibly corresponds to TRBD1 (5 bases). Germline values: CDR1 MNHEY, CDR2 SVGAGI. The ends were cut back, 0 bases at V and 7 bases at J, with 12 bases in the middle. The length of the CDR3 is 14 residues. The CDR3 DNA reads TGTGCCAGCAGTTACTCGAAGGGCAGGGTTGGCTACACCTTC. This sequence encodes CASSYSKGRVGYTF.

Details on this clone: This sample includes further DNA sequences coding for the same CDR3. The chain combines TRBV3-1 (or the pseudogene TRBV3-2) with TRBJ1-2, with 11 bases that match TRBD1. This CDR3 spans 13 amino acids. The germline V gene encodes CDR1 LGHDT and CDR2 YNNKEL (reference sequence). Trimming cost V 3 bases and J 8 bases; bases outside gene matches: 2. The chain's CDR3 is CASSQDRGRGYTF. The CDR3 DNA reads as TGTGCCAGCAGCCAGGACAGGGGGCGAGGCTACACCTTC.

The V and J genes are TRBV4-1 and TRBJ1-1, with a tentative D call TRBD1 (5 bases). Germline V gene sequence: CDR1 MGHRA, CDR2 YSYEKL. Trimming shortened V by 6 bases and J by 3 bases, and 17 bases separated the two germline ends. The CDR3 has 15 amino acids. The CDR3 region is CASRLGDRRYTEAFF. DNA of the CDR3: TGCGCCAGCAGACTAGGGGACCGGAGGTACACTGAAGCTTTCTTT.